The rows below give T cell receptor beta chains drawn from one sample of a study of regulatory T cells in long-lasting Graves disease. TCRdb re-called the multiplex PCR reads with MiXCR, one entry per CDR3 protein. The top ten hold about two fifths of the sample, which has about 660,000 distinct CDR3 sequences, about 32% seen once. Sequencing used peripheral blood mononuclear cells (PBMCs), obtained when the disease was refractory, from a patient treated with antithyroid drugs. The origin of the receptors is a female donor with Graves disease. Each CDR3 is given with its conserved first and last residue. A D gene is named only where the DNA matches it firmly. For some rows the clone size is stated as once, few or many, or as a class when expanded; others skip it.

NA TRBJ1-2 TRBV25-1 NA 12 CASSDGVSGYTF TGTGCCAGCAGTGATGGAGTAAGTGGCTACACCTTC
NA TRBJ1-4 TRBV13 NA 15 CASSLGLLGNEKLFF TGTGCCAGCAGCTTAGGCCTGTTGGGGAATGAAAAACTGTTTTTT
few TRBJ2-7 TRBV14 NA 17 CASSQEAIRHYSYEQYF TGTGCCAGCAGCCAAGAGGCAATTAGGCACTACTCCTACGAGCAGTACTTC
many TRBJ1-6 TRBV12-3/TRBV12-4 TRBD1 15 CASSHSGQARSPLHF TGTGCCAGCAGTCATTCGGGACAGGCCCGATCACCCCTCCACTTT
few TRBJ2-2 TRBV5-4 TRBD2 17 CASSSPGTSGITGELFF TGTGCCAGCAGCTCACCCGGGACTAGCGGGATTACCGGGGAGCTGTTTTTT
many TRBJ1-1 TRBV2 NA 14 CASSESSMNTEAFF TGTGCCAGCAGTGAGTCAAGCATGAACACTGAAGCTTTCTTT
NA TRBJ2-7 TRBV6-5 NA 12 CASSYSVGEQYF TGTGCCAGCAGTTACTCAGTGGGCGAGCAGTACTTC
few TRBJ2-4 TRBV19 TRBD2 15 CATRLAGGSKNIQYF TGTGCCACCCGACTAGCGGGAGGGAGCAAAAACATTCAGTACTTC
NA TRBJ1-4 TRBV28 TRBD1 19 CASSSQGGRESLANEKLFF TGTGCCAGCAGTTCGCAGGGGGGCAGGGAGTCCCTTGCTAATGAAAAACTGTTTTTT
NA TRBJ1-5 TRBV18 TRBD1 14 CASSRTGDYQPQHF TGTGCCAGCTCGCGGACAGGGGATTATCAGCCCCAGCATTTT
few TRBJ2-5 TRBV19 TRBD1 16 CASRPTGGDGSKTQYF TGTGCCAGTAGACCAACAGGGGGCGATGGGTCTAAGACCCAGTACTTC
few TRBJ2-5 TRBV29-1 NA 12 CSVEVRLETQYF TGCAGCGTTGAGGTGAGGTTGGAGACCCAGTACTTC
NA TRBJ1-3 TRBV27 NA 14 CATKDGLSGNTIYF TGTGCCACAAAGGACGGCCTCTCTGGAAACACCATATATTTT
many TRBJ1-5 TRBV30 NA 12 CAWSGGNQPQHF TGTGCCTGGAGTGGGGGGAATCAGCCCCAGCATTTT
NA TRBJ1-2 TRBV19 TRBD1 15 CASSTTNRGNYGYTF TGTGCCAGTAGTACTACGAACAGGGGAAACTATGGCTACACCTTC
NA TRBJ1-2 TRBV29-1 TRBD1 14 CSVALTGGNYGYTF TGCAGCGTTGCGTTGACAGGGGGAAACTATGGCTACACCTTC
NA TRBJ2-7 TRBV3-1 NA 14 CASSQRQSSYEQYF TGTGCCAGCAGCCAGAGACAGAGCTCCTACGAGCAGTACTTC
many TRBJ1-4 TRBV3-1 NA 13 CASSHDFLEKLFF TGTGCCAGCAGCCATGATTTTTTGGAAAAACTGTTTTTT
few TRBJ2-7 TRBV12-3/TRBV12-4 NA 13 CASTFQGSYEQYF TGTGCCAGCACTTTCCAGGGCTCCTACGAGCAGTACTTC
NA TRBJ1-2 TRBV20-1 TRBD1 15 CSARAGQGAYYGYTF TGCAGTGCTAGAGCAGGACAGGGGGCTTACTATGGCTACACCTTC
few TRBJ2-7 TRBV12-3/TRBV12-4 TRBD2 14 CASSPLAGYYEQYF TGTGCCAGCAGTCCCCTAGCGGGCTACTACGAGCAGTACTTC
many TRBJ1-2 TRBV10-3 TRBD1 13 CAISGATGYGYTF TGTGCCATCAGTGGGGCGACAGGGTATGGCTACACCTTC
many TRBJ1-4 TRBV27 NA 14 CASSLDRDNEKLFF TGTGCCAGCAGTCTCGACAGAGATAATGAAAAACTGTTTTTT
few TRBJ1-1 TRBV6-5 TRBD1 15 CASSYSQGLNTEAFF TGTGCCAGCAGTTACTCACAGGGGCTGAACACTGAAGCTTTCTTT
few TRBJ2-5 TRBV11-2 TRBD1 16 CASSLVSGTGEETQYF TGTGCCAGCAGCTTAGTTTCCGGGACAGGGGAAGAGACCCAGTACTTC
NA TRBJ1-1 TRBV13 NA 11 CAREINTEAFF TGTGCCAGGGAAATTAACACTGAAGCTTTCTTT
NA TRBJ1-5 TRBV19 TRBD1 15 CASKDRQGSNQPQHF TGTGCCAGTAAGGATCGACAGGGTAGCAATCAGCCCCAGCATTTT
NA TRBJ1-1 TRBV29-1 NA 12 CSVEFRDPEAFF TGCAGCGTTGAATTTCGGGACCCTGAAGCTTTCTTT
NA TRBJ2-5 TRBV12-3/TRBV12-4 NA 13 CASSLERAETQYF TGTGCCAGCAGTTTGGAAAGGGCAGAGACCCAGTACTTC
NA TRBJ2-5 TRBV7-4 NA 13 CASSPSGDETQYF TGTGCCAGCAGCCCCTCAGGGGACGAGACCCAGTACTTC
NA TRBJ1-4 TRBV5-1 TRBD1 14 CASSLLGGREKLFF TGCGCCAGCAGCTTGTTAGGGGGCAGGGAAAAACTGTTTTTT
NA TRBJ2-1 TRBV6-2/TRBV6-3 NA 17 CASSYSYLSPGGDEQFF TGTGCCAGCAGTTACTCCTACTTATCGCCCGGCGGCGATGAGCAGTTCTTC
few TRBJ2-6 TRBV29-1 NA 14 CSVEAVAGANVLTF TGCAGCGTTGAGGCGGTAGCTGGGGCCAACGTCCTGACTTTC
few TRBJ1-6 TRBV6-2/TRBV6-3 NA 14 CASHREGYNSPLHF TGTGCCAGCCACAGGGAGGGCTATAATTCACCCCTCCACTTT
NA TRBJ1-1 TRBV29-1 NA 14 CSVESRVESTEAFF TGCAGCGTTGAGAGTAGGGTTGAGAGCACTGAAGCTTTCTTT
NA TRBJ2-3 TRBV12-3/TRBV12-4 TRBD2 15 CASGPRASGRDTQYF TGTGCCAGCGGTCCTAGGGCTAGCGGGAGGGATACGCAGTATTTT
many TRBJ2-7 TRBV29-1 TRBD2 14 CSVDKTGLGYEQYF TGCAGCGTTGATAAGACGGGACTAGGCTACGAGCAGTACTTC
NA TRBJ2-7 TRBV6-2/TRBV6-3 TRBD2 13 CAIPGLVFSEQYF TGTGCCATTCCGGGACTAGTCTTTTCCGAGCAGTACTTC
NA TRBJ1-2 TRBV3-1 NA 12 CASSQEGEGYTF TGTGCCAGCAGCCAAGAGGGGGAAGGCTACACCTTC
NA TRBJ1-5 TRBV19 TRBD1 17 CASSIRATGASNQPQHF TGTGCCAGTAGTATACGGGCTACAGGGGCTAGCAATCAGCCCCAGCATTTT
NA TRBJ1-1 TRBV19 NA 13 CASQKLGNTEAFF TGTGCCAGCCAAAAGTTGGGGAACACTGAAGCTTTCTTT
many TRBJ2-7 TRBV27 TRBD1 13 CASRGDSFYEQYF TGTGCCAGCAGAGGGGACAGCTTTTACGAGCAGTACTTC
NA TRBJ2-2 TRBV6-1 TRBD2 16 CASKTTSGSAAGELFF TGTGCCAGCAAAACCACTAGCGGGAGTGCCGCCGGGGAGCTGTTTTTT
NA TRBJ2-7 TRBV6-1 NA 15 CASSPDLSLSYEQYF TGTGCCAGCAGTCCCGATTTATCGCTTTCCTACGAGCAGTACTTC
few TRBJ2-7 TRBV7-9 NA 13 CASSQPRAYEQYF TGTGCCAGCAGCCAACCCAGGGCCTACGAGCAGTACTTC
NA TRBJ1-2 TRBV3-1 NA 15 CASSQAFDGENGYTF TGTGCCAGCAGCCAAGCTTTTGACGGAGAGAATGGCTACACCTTC
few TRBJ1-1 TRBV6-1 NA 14 CASSIQGRSTKAFF TGTGCCAGCAGTATACAGGGAAGGAGCACTAAAGCTTTCTTT
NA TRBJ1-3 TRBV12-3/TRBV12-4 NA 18 CASSLGWRGHPSGNTIYF TGTGCCAGCAGTTTAGGATGGCGGGGACACCCCTCTGGAAACACCATATATTTT
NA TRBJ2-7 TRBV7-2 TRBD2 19 CASSLEESSGRYSSYEQYF TGTGCCAGCAGCTTAGAGGAGTCTAGCGGGAGGTATAGCTCCTACGAGCAGTACTTC
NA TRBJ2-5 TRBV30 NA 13 CAWSHGGLETQYF TGTGCCTGGAGCCACGGGGGTTTGGAGACCCAGTACTTC
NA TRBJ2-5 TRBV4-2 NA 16 CASSQDRGPPAGTQYF TGTGCCAGCAGCCAAGATCGGGGGCCCCCGGCCGGGACCCAGTACTTC
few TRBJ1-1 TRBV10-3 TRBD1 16 CAIRTGSRGLNTEAFF TGTGCCATCAGGACAGGGTCCCGGGGGCTGAACACTGAAGCTTTCTTT
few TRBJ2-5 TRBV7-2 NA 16 CASSLSIRVIQETQYF TGTGCCAGCAGCTTATCAATCCGCGTAATCCAAGAGACCCAGTACTTC
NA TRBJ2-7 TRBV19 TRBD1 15 CASSRMTGSSYEQYF TGTGCCAGTAGTCGTATGACAGGGAGCTCCTACGAGCAGTACTTC
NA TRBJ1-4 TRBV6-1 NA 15 CASSEVTGVNEKLFF TGTGCCAGCAGTGAAGTGACAGGAGTTAATGAAAAACTGTTTTTT
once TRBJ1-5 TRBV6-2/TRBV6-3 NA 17 CASSYSILGRGGQPQHF TGTGCCAGCAGTTACTCGATTTTAGGCAGGGGCGGGCAGCCCCAGCATTTT
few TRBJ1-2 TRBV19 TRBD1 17 CASSPVPLPGGNYGYTF TGTGCCAGTAGTCCAGTCCCCCTGCCAGGGGGCAACTATGGCTACACCTTC
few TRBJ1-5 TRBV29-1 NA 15 CSVARGRGKDQPQHF TGCAGCGTTGCAAGGGGCAGGGGAAAGGACCAGCCCCAGCATTTT
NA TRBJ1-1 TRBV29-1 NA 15 CSVEELGWGNTEAFF TGCAGCGTTGAAGAGTTGGGGTGGGGTAACACTGAAGCTTTCTTT